A selection of T cell receptor beta chains follows, all from one sample in a study of CD8+CD57+ T cells in acquired aplastic anemia. TCRdb redid the calling of the reads with MiXCR, one entry per CDR3 protein. The table has about 200,000 distinct CDR3 sequences, around three fifths seen once; the top ten hold roughly 61%. Sequencing was done on a sample of sorted CD4+, CD8+, or CD8+CD57+ T cells (not recorded which) from PBMCs. The receptors here all came from a human donor with aplastic anemia. Both conserved end residues are part of each CDR3. A D gene is named only where the DNA matches it firmly. Where a row states a size, it is once, few, many or the class of an expanded clone; other rows omit it.

>NA|many|15|TRBJ1-2|TRBV12-3/TRBV12-4
CASSPTATDHYGYTF
TGTGCCAGCAGTCCTACCGCGACCGACCACTATGGCTACACCTTC
>NA|NA|13|TRBJ2-7|TRBV5-6
CASSLAFLDEQYF
TGTGCCAGCAGCTTGGCCTTCCTGGACGAGCAGTACTTC
>TRBD1|NA|14|TRBJ1-2|TRBV6-4
CASSDGQGADGYTF
TGTGCCAGCAGTGACGGCCAGGGGGCTGATGGCTACACCTTC
>NA|NA|15|TRBJ1-6|TRBV9
CASSTRGGFDSPLHF
TGTGCCAGCAGCACCCGTGGGGGTTTCGATTCACCCCTCCACTTT
>NA|few|11|TRBJ1-2|TRBV29-1
CSVRALDGYTF
TGCAGCGTGCGGGCCTTAGATGGCTACACCTTC
>NA|NA|14|TRBJ2-1|TRBV7-3
CASSLQLASDEQFF
TGTGCCAGCAGCTTACAGCTGGCATCCGATGAGCAGTTCTTC
>NA|NA|12|TRBJ2-3|TRBV7-9
CASSSTGNTQYF
TGTGCCAGCAGCTCGACGGGGAATACGCAGTATTTT
>TRBD1|few|14|TRBJ2-7|TRBV7-9
CAISEGQGAYEQYF
TGTGCCATCAGTGAGGGACAGGGGGCATACGAGCAGTACTTC
>NA|few|14|TRBJ2-7|TRBV15
CATSSIGQGYEQYF
TGTGCCACCAGCAGCATCGGCCAGGGCTACGAGCAGTACTTC
>NA|NA|15|TRBJ1-6|TRBV7-3
CASSLTAEQYSPLHF
TGTGCCAGCAGCTTGACGGCGGAGCAGTATTCACCCCTCCACTTT
>TRBD2|NA|15|TRBJ2-5|TRBV7-9
CASSTTRTSSGTQYF
TGTGCCAGCAGCACTACGCGGACTAGCTCCGGGACCCAGTACTTC
>NA|few|14|TRBJ2-7|TRBV7-9
CASSLGSGVYEQYF
TGTGCCAGCAGCTTAGGCTCAGGGGTCTACGAGCAGTACTTC
>NA|once|18|TRBJ2-1|TRBV25-1
CASSVSQHSPSSYNEQFF
TGTGCCAGCAGTGTTTCACAACATTCTCCAAGCTCCTACAATGAGCAGTTCTTC
>NA|NA|13|TRBJ2-7|TRBV19
CASSSGSWVAQYF
TGTGCCAGTAGTAGCGGCTCCTGGGTCGCGCAGTACTTC
>TRBD1|NA|14|TRBJ2-7|TRBV20-1
CSAPLQGESYEQYF
TGCAGTGCGCCCCTTCAGGGGGAGTCCTACGAGCAGTACTTC
>NA|many|15|TRBJ2-1|TRBV11-2
CASSLAGSYYNEQFF
TGTGCCAGCAGCCTCGCCGGGAGTTACTACAATGAGCAGTTCTTC
>NA|NA|16|TRBJ1-6|TRBV20-1
CSAGRLAGRDNSPLHF
TGCAGTGCTGGGCGGTTGGCGGGGCGAGATAATTCACCCCTCCACTTT
>TRBD1|many|13|TRBJ1-4|TRBV5-1
CASSSSTGEKLFF
TGCGCCAGCAGCTCCTCGACAGGGGAAAAACTGTTTTTT
>NA|NA|15|TRBJ1-4|TRBV5-1
CASSSGERTNEILFF
TGCGCCAGCAGCTCAGGCGAACGGACTAATGAAATACTGTTTTTT
>NA|once|14|TRBJ2-7|TRBV20-1
CSARDAGGAGEQYF
TGCAGTGCTAGAGATGCCGGGGGCGCGGGCGAGCAGTACTTC
>NA|NA|14|TRBJ2-3|TRBV2
CASREADTTDTQYF
TGTGCCAGCAGAGAGGCAGACACCACAGATACGCAGTATTTT
>NA|NA|14|TRBJ1-2|TRBV5-5
CASRTGEGVNDYTF
TGTGCCAGCAGGACGGGGGAGGGGGTAAATGACTACACCTTC
>TRBD2|NA|14|TRBJ2-5|TRBV5-5
CASSLVPAGETQYF
TGTGCCAGCAGCTTGGTGCCAGCGGGGGAGACCCAGTACTTC
>TRBD1|once|16|TRBJ2-2|TRBV25-1
CASSETGGASWGELFF
TGTGCCAGCAGTGAAACAGGGGGCGCTTCATGGGGGGAGCTGTTTTTT
>NA|NA|14|TRBJ2-7|TRBV4-2
CASSQDGLGGEQYF
TGTGCCAGCAGCCAAGACGGTCTAGGCGGCGAGCAGTACTTC
>NA|NA|16|TRBJ2-7|TRBV7-2
CASSRRGGEKGYEQYF
TGTGCCAGCAGCCGACGAGGGGGGGAGAAGGGATACGAGCAGTACTTC
>NA|NA|12|TRBJ2-2|TRBV12-3/TRBV12-4
CASSFFGAELFF
TGTGCCAGCAGTTTCTTCGGGGCCGAGCTGTTTTTT
>TRBD2|NA|15|TRBJ2-3|TRBV2
CASSDWVKGGETQYF
TGTGCCAGCAGTGATTGGGTGAAGGGAGGGGAAACGCAGTATTTT
>NA|NA|14|TRBJ2-7|TRBV20-1
CSARDQPGAYEQYF
TGCAGTGCTAGAGATCAGCCAGGGGCCTACGAGCAGTACTTC
>TRBD1|many|16|TRBJ1-5|TRBV7-8
CASSSRWTGESQPQHF
TGTGCCAGCAGCTCCCGGTGGACAGGGGAGAGCCAGCCCCAGCATTTT
>NA|many|12|TRBJ2-2|TRBV9
CASSVRTRELFF
TGTGCCAGCAGCGTTCGGACCAGGGAGCTGTTTTTT
>NA|NA|13|TRBJ1-5|TRBV29-1
CSVVTTGNQPQHF
TGCAGCGTTGTAACCACTGGCAATCAGCCCCAGCATTTT